The TCR beta chain under discussion was sequenced for a study of cytomegalovirus exposure and HLA in healthy donors. A multiplex PCR was run with 60 Vbeta primers and 13 Jbeta primers. Generated by immunoSEQ multiplex PCR, the TCRdb table keeps only in-frame clones and is missing some. The sample shows about 110,000 clones, less than 80% of them seen only once. Germline CDR1 reads MNHEY; CDR2 reads SMNVEV (reference sequence). The CDR3 loop spans 13 amino acids. V was pared by 6 bases and J by 5 bases, with 4 bases of the junction left unmatched. The receptor's source is a man aged 30 to 45 in good health and CMV-seronegative. J is TRBJ2-5 and V is TRBV27; 9 bases agree with TRBD1. The sequencing sample was made of PBMCs. CDR3 nucleotides: TGTGCCAGCAGACGACAGGGGGAGGAGACCCAGTACTTC. Translation: CASRRQGEETQYF.